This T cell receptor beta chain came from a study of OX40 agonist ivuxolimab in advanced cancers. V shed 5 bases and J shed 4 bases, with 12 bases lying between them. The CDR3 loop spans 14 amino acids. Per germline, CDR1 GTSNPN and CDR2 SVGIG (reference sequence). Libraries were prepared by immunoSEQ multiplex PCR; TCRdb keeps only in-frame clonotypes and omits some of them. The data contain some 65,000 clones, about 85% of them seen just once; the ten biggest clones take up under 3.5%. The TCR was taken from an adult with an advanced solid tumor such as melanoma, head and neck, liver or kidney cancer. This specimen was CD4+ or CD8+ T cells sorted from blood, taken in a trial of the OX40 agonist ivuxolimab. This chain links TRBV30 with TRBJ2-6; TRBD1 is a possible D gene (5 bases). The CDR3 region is CAWAQGAGANVLTF. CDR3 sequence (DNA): TGTGCCTGGGCGCAGGGCGCCGGGGCCAACGTCCTGACTTTC.